What follows is one T cell receptor beta chain and its context. No antigen is known for it. The repertoire was sequenced with immunoSEQ multiplex PCR; TCRdb's copy has only in-frame clones and lacks some. Among more than 90,000 clones listed, about four fifths were seen once. The data originate from a study of OX40 agonist ivuxolimab in advanced cancers. General study findings and limits: CD4+ T cells averaged fewer expanded clones than CD8+ T cells.

It was autoimmune disease history or systemic immunosuppression that excluded patients. Sequencing used CD4+ or CD8+ T cells sorted from blood, obtained in a trial of the OX40 agonist ivuxolimab. The origin of this receptor is an adult with an advanced solid tumor such as melanoma, head and neck, liver or kidney cancer.

The CDR3 nucleotides read TGTGCCAGCAGCGTAGAAGGGACAGTATACAATGAGCAGTTCTTC. Its protein is CASSVEGTVYNEQFF. This chain connects TRBV9 to TRBJ2-1, with TRBD1 matching 7 bases. The junction had 4 bases not matched to a gene; V was cut back by 0 bases and J by 4 bases. Looked up from germline, CDR1 is SGDLS and CDR2 is YYNGEE. The CDR3 spans 15 residues.